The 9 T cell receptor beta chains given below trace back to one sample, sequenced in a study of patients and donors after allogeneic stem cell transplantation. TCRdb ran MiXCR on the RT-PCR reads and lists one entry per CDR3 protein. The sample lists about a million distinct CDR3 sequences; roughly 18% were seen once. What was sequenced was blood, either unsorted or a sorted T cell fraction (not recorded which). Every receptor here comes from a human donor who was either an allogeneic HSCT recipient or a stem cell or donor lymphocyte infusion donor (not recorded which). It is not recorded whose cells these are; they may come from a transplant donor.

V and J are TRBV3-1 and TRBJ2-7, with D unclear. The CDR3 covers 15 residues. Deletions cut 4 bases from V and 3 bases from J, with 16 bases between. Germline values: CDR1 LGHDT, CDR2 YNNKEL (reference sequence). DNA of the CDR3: TGTGCCAGCAGCCTCCAACCTGGCCGGGTCTACGAGCAGTACTTC. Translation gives CASSLQPGRVYEQYF.

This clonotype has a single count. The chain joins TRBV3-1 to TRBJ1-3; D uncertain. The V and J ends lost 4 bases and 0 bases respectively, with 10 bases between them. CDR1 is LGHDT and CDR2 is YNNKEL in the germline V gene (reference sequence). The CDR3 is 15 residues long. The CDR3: CASSPRRTSGNTIYF. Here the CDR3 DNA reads TGTGCCAGCAGCCCCCGCCGGACCTCTGGAAACACCATATATTTT.

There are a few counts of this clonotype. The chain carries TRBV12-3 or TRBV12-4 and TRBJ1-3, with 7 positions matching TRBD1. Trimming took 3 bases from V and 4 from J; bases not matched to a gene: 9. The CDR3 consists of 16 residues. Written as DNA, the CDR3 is TGTGCCAGCAGTTTTAGGAGGGGGCGAAGGGGAAACACCATATATTTT. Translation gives CASSFRRGRRGNTIYF.

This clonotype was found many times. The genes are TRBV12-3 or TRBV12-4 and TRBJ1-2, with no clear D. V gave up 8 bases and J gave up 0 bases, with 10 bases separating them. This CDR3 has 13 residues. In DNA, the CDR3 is TGTGCCAGCTGGGAGGAAGCTAACTATGGCTACACCTTC. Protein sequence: CASWEEANYGYTF.

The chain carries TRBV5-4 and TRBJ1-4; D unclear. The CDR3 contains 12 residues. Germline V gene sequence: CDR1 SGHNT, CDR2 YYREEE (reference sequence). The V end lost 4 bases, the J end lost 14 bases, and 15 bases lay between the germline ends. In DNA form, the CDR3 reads TGTGCCAGCAGCCTTAACGGCCAGGTGCTGTTTTTT. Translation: CASSLNGQVLFF. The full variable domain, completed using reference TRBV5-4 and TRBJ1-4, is ETGVTQSPTHLIKTRGQQVTLRCSSQSGHNTVSWYQQALGQGPQFIFQYYREEENGRGNFPPRFSGLQFPNYSSELNVNALELDDSALYLCASSLNGQVLFFGSGTQLSVL.

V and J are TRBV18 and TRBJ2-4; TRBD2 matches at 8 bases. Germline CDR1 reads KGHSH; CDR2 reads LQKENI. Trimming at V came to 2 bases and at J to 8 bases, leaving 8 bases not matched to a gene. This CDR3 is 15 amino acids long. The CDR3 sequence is CASSPVVAGMDIQYF. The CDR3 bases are TGTGCCAGCTCACCAGTAGTAGCGGGAATGGACATTCAGTACTTC.

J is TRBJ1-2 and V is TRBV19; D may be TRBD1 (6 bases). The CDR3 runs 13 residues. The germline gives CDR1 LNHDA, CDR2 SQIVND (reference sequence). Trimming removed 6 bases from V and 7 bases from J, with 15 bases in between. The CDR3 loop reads CASSQQGFSGYTF. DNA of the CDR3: TGTGCCAGTAGCCAACAGGGTTTTTCTGGCTACACCTTC. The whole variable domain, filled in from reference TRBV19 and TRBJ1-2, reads DGGITQSPKYLFRKEGQNVTLSCEQNLNHDAMYWYRQDPGQGLRLIYYSQIVNDFQKGDIAEGYSVSREKKESFPLTVTSAQKNPTAFYLCASSQQGFSGYTFGSGTRLTVV.

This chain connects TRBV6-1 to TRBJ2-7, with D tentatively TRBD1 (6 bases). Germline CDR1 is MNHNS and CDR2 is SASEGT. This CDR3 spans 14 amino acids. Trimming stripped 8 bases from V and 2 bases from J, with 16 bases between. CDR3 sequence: CASVTGKGTYEQYF. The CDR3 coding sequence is TGTGCCAGCGTCACAGGGAAGGGCACCTACGAGCAGTACTTC.

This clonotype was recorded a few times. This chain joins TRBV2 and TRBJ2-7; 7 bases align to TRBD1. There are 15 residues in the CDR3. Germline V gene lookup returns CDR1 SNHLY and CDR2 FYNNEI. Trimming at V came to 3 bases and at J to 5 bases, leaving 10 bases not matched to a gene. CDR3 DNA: TGTGCCAGCAGTGATCCGGCAGGGGGATTTGACGAGCAGTACTTC. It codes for CASSDPAGGFDEQYF.